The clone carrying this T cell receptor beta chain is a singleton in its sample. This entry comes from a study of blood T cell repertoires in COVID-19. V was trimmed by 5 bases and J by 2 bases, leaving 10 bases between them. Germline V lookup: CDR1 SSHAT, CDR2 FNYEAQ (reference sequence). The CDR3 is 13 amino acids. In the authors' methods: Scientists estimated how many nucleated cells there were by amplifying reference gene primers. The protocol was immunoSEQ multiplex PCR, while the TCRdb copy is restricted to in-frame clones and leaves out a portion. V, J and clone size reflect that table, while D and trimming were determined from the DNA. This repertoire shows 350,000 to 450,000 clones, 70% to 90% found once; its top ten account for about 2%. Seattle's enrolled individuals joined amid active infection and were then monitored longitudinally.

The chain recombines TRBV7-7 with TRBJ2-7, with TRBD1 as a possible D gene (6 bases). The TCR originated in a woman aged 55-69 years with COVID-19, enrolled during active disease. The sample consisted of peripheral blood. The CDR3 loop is CASSPGQTYEQYF. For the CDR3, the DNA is TGTGCCAGCAGCCCTGGACAGACCTACGAGCAGTACTTC. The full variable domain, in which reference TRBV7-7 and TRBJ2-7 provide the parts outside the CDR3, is GAGVSQSPRYKVTKRGQDVTLRCDPISSHATLYWYQQALGQGPEFLTYFNYEAQPDKSGLPSDRFSAERPEGSISTLTIQRTEQRDSAMYRCASSPGQTYEQYFGPGTRLTVT.